Listed below are T cell receptor beta chains from one sample, sequenced in a study of cytomegalovirus exposure and HLA in healthy donors. The protocol was immunoSEQ multiplex PCR, while the TCRdb copy is restricted to in-frame clones and leaves out a portion. The sample lists about 160,000 clones, approximately 80% occurring once. The sequencing sample was made of PBMCs. The receptors come from a young man in good health and CMV-seropositive. CDR3s include the opening cysteine and the closing phenylalanine or tryptophan. The D gene is left open where the match is weak. Rows give clone size only sometimes, using once, few, many, or a class for an expanded clone.

clone_size	v_call	d_call	j_call	cdr3_nt	cdr3_aa
-	TRBV7-8	TRBD1	TRBJ1-5	TGTGCCAGCAGCTCGGACAGGGCGGGGTATCAGCCCCAGCATTTT	CASSSDRAGYQPQHF
-	TRBV6-5	-	TRBJ2-7	TGTGCCAGCAGTTATGGGGCGGGGACCACCTACGAGCAGTACTTC	CASSYGAGTTYEQYF
-	TRBV10-3	TRBD2	TRBJ2-3	TGTGCCATCAGAAGCGGGGGTATCACAGATACGCAGTATTTT	CAIRSGGITDTQYF
-	TRBV30	TRBD2	TRBJ2-3	TGTGCCTGGAGTGAGCGAAGACTAGCGGGCAGAGATACGCAGTATTTT	CAWSERRLAGRDTQYF
few	TRBV6-6	-	TRBJ1-1	TGTGCCAGCAGTTACGGGCGTAGGATGAACACTGAAGCTTTCTTT	CASSYGRRMNTEAFF
-	TRBV18	TRBD1	TRBJ1-6	TGTGCCAGCTCACCGCCCGGGACAGGGAGTTCACCCCTCCACTTT	CASSPPGTGSSPLHF
-	TRBV27	-	TRBJ2-6	TGTGCCAGCGGTTTAAGGGGCCATGGGGCCAACGTCCTGACTTTC	CASGLRGHGANVLTF
-	TRBV9	-	TRBJ2-5	TGTGCCAGCACAGGGGGGCCGGGTGAGACCCAGTACTTC	CASTGGPGETQYF
once	TRBV15	TRBD1	TRBJ1-2	TGTGCCACCAGCAGAGACGGACAGGTTTATGGCTACACCTTC	CATSRDGQVYGYTF
-	TRBV5-6	TRBD1	TRBJ2-3	TGTGCCAGCAGCCGGACAGGTAGTCCAGATACGCAGTATTTT	CASSRTGSPDTQYF
-	TRBV2	TRBD2	TRBJ2-1	TGTGCCAGCAGTGAATACCGGGGGGGGCCCGACAATGAGCAGTTCTTC	CASSEYRGGPDNEQFF
few	TRBV19	TRBD1	TRBJ2-1	TGTGCCAGTAGTATGCCTGGGACAGGGTTGTACAATGAGCAGTTCTTC	CASSMPGTGLYNEQFF
-	TRBV5-4	-	TRBJ2-7	TGTGCCAGCAGCCAGGACCGCGGGGAGCAGTACTTC	CASSQDRGEQYF
-	TRBV5-1	TRBD1	TRBJ1-2	TGCGCCAGCAGCTTGGGAAGGACAGGGGGCAACTATGGCTACACCTTC	CASSLGRTGGNYGYTF
once	TRBV11-2	-	TRBJ2-7	TGTGCCAGCAGCTTGTCGGGTTCCTACGAGCAGTACTTC	CASSLSGSYEQYF
-	TRBV4-1	TRBD2	TRBJ2-5	TGCGCCAGCAGCCACCCGGGACTAGAAGAGACCCAGTACTTC	CASSHPGLEETQYF
-	TRBV30	-	TRBJ2-3	TGTGCCTGGAGCGGTCTCGGCACAGATACGCAGTATTTT	CAWSGLGTDTQYF
-	TRBV28	-	TRBJ1-2	TGTGCCAGCCGCGGCGGAGGGGCGGACTATGGCTACACCTTC	CASRGGGADYGYTF
-	TRBV30	TRBD1	TRBJ1-5	TGTGCCTCCCAGGGGACAGGGGATCAGCCCCAGCATTTT	CASQGTGDQPQHF
-	TRBV6-1	-	TRBJ1-2	TGTGCCAGCAGGGATGGAGGGGGGGCGCCCTATGGCTACACCTTC	CASRDGGGAPYGYTF
-	TRBV4-1	TRBD2	TRBJ2-7	TGCGCCAGCAGCCAAAATTGGGGACTAGCGGGGGGGGCCTACGAGCAGTACTTC	CASSQNWGLAGGAYEQYF
-	TRBV4-1	TRBD1	TRBJ1-4	TGCGCCAGCAGCCAGGGTCGGGACAGGGACCGTGGGGAAAAACTGTTTTTT	CASSQGRDRDRGEKLFF
-	TRBV11-2	TRBD1	TRBJ2-7	TGTGCCAGCAGGGGCTGGACAGGGCAATACGAGCAGTACTTC	CASRGWTGQYEQYF
-	TRBV4-2	-	TRBJ2-1	TGTGCCAGCAGCCACCCGCGGGGTTACCTCTACAATGAGCAGTTCTTC	CASSHPRGYLYNEQFF
-	TRBV6-1	-	TRBJ1-2	TGTGCCAGCAGTCCCCCCAACAGGGAGTATGGCTACACCTTC	CASSPPNREYGYTF
-	TRBV6-5	-	TRBJ1-1	-	CASSSSRDRVAEAFF
-	TRBV19	-	TRBJ2-1	TGTGCCAGTAGTCACACGCACGGAGGCGAGCAGTTCTTC	CASSHTHGGEQFF
-	TRBV2	-	TRBJ1-4	TGTGCCAGCAGTGGACCGGAGGGGGAAAAACTGTTTTTT	CASSGPEGEKLFF
few	TRBV21-1	-	TRBJ2-7	TGTGCCAGCAGCAAAGGGTCGTACGGCTACGAGCAGTACTTC	CASSKGSYGYEQYF
-	TRBV4-1	-	TRBJ2-5	TGCGCCAGCAGCTACTCTGGCTTGGAGCAGTACTTC	CASSYSGLEQYF
-	TRBV2	TRBD1	TRBJ2-3	TGTGCCAGCAGCCGGAGGTGGACAGGGTACGAAGATACGCAGTATTTT	CASSRRWTGYEDTQYF
-	TRBV6-1	-	TRBJ1-6	TGTGCCAGCAGTGAAGCACATGGGGCAGATAATTCACCCCTCCACTTT	CASSEAHGADNSPLHF
-	TRBV7-9	TRBD1	TRBJ2-3	TGTGCCAGCAGCTTAGCCCAGACAGGGAGAGGAGCAGATACGCAGTATTTT	CASSLAQTGRGADTQYF
once	TRBV6-6	-	TRBJ2-5	TGTGCCAGCAGTTACTCGAGTTCCGGAGGGGAGACCCAGTACTTC	CASSYSSSGGETQYF
-	TRBV6-5	-	TRBJ1-3	TGTGCCAGCAGTTATATCGTCGGGGACACCATATATTTT	CASSYIVGDTIYF
-	TRBV5-1	-	TRBJ2-7	TGCGCCAGCAGCGATATACAGGGCTTCGGGTTATTAGCCTACGAGCAGTACTTC	CASSDIQGFGLLAYEQYF
-	TRBV5-5	TRBD1	TRBJ1-2	TGTGCCAGCAGCTTGAACGGACAGGGCGGCTATGGCTACACCTTC	CASSLNGQGGYGYTF
-	TRBV13	-	TRBJ2-3	TGTGCCAGCAGCCCCCGGGGGGACAACACAGATACGCAGTATTTT	CASSPRGDNTDTQYF
-	TRBV10-3	TRBD2	TRBJ2-5	TGTGCCATCAGTGAGTCTAGCGGGGGGGGCCAAGAGACCCAGTACTTC	CAISESSGGGQETQYF
-	TRBV18	-	TRBJ2-1	TGTGCCAGCTCACTAGGCAGGAATGAGCAGTTCTTC	CASSLGRNEQFF
-	TRBV5-6	TRBD1	TRBJ1-2	TGTGCCAGCAGCTTAGGGACAGCCAACTATGGCTACACCTTC	CASSLGTANYGYTF
-	TRBV2	-	TRBJ1-2	TGTGCCAGCAGTGAAGCCTCCGGTAACTATGGCTACACCTTC	CASSEASGNYGYTF
-	TRBV7-9	TRBD1	TRBJ2-5	TGTGCCAGCAGCCTCCGGACAGGGGGAGAGGAGACCCAGTACTTC	CASSLRTGGEETQYF
-	TRBV19	TRBD1	TRBJ1-6	TGTGCCAGTAGCCCTACAGGGGGTAGGCCCCTCCACTTT	CASSPTGGRPLHF
few	TRBV13	TRBD2	TRBJ2-7	TGTGCCAGCAGCAGATCGTTGCGGGGGAGCTCCTACGAGCAGTACTTC	CASSRSLRGSSYEQYF
few	TRBV5-1	-	TRBJ1-5	TGCGCCAGCAGCCCCGGGTTTGAGTCAAATAGCAATCAGCCCCAGCATTTT	CASSPGFESNSNQPQHF
once	TRBV6-6	TRBD1	TRBJ2-1	TGTGCCAGCAGGTCCACAGGGGGGACATTTGAGCAGTTCTTC	CASRSTGGTFEQFF